This T cell receptor beta chain was profiled in a study of T cells after yellow fever vaccination. Looking at the study overall: Preparation used SMART-Seq v4 Ultra Low Input for the low-cell-number fractions.

This clonotype has more than one count but fewer than ten. Germline V gene data show CDR1 as SNHLY and CDR2 as FYNNEI. CDR3 length: 19 residues. V was shortened by 11 bases and J by 2 bases, with 32 bases between the two germline ends. TCRdb recomputed calls from the 5' RACE reads with MiXCR, one row per CDR3 protein. The sample lists 20,000 to 25,000 distinct CDR3 sequences, 3.4% seen once, with approximately 0.89% in the top ten. General study results and limits: Clones from primary vaccination mostly reappeared after the booster (96% CD4, around 90% CD8).

The chain combines TRBV2 with TRBJ2-3, with D possibly called TRBD1 or TRBD2 (7 bases each). This receptor was identified in a man younger than 30 who received the YFV17D yellow fever vaccine. Sequenced material: PBMCs, either bulk or a sorted T-cell subset (CD4+, CD8+, memory, or dextramer-sorted; not recorded which), taken about 41 days after the first yellow fever vaccination. The CDR3, as DNA: TGTGCCTTCAGTCAACAGGGGAAACGGGGGGTATTTACCACAGATACGCAGTATTTT. This codes for CAFSQQGKRGVFTTDTQYF.